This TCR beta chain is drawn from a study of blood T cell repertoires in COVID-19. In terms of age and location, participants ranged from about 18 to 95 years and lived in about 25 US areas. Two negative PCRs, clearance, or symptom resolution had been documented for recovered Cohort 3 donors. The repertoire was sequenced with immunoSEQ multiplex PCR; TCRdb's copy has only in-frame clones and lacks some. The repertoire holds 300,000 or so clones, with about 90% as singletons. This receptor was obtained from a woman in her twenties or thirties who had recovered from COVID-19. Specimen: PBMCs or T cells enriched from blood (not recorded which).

In DNA form, the CDR3 reads TGTGCCAGCAGCAAAGGACTAGCGGGGGGCATACCTCCTCACTACGAGCAGTACTTC. Its translation: CASSKGLAGGIPPHYEQYF. This chain joins TRBV21-1 and TRBJ2-7; the table gives TRBD2 as D, unverified against the DNA. TRBV21-1 is a pseudogene segment. The CDR3 loop spans 19 amino acids.